These T cell receptor beta chains were read from a single sample in a study of cytomegalovirus exposure and HLA in healthy donors. Profiled with immunoSEQ multiplex PCR; TCRdb holds only in-frame clones, not every one. The table shows around 200,000 clones, with approximately 81% occurring only once. Sequenced sample: PBMCs. These receptor sequences come from a woman aged 45-60 years in good health and CMV-seronegative. Both conserved end residues are part of each CDR3. The D gene is left open where the match is weak. Rows give clone size only sometimes, using once, few, many, or a class for an expanded clone.

D gene	V gene	J gene	clone size	CDR3 DNA	CDR3 protein
NA	TRBV4-1	TRBJ2-7	NA	TGCGCCAGCAGCCCGGGGGAGACCAACACCTACGAGCAGTACTTC	CASSPGETNTYEQYF
TRBD1	TRBV19	TRBJ1-5	NA	TGTGCCAGTACCTCGGGACAGGGTGACAATCAGCCCCAGCATTTT	CASTSGQGDNQPQHF
TRBD1	TRBV10-3	TRBJ1-1	NA	TGTGCCATCCGGGGGGACAGGGGAGATCCTTTCTTT	CAIRGDRGDPFF
NA	TRBV19	TRBJ1-2	NA	TGCGCCAGTAGTATGAGGGGGTCGCCGAATAACTATGGCTACACCTTC	CASSMRGSPNNYGYTF
NA	TRBV5-1	TRBJ1-6	NA	TGCGCCAGCAGCTCGGGACAAAGCAATAATTCACCCCTCCACTTT	CASSSGQSNNSPLHF
TRBD2	TRBV11-3	TRBJ2-3	NA	TGTGCCAGCAGCTCCACTAGCGGGGGTCGGGATACGCAGTATTTT	CASSSTSGGRDTQYF
TRBD1	TRBV28	TRBJ1-2	few	TGTGCCAGCAGGACCGGGACAGCTATTGGCTACACCTTC	CASRTGTAIGYTF
TRBD1	TRBV4-3	TRBJ2-7	NA	TGCGCCAGCAGCCAAGCGCCAGGGGGCTCCTACGAGCAGTACTTC	CASSQAPGGSYEQYF
TRBD2	TRBV19	TRBJ2-1	few	TGTGCCAGTAGTTCGACTAGCGGGAGGATGAATGAGCAGTTCTTC	CASSSTSGRMNEQFF
TRBD2	TRBV19	TRBJ2-5	once	TGTGCCTCTAGCGGGAGCTGGGAGACCCAGTACTTC	CASSGSWETQYF
NA	TRBV28	TRBJ2-2	NA	TGTGCCAGTCTTCCAACAGACCACACCGGGGAGCTGTTTTTT	CASLPTDHTGELFF
TRBD1	TRBV25-1	TRBJ1-4	NA	TGTGCCAGCAGTGAATGGGAGACAGGGACTGAAAAACTGTTTTTT	CASSEWETGTEKLFF
TRBD1	TRBV7-2	TRBJ1-1	once	TGTGCCAGCAGCCCGACCACAGGGGTTGCTGAAGCTTTCTTT	CASSPTTGVAEAFF
NA	TRBV9	TRBJ2-7	NA	TGTGCCAGCAGCGTGGGGGCGGCCTACGAGCAGTACTTC	CASSVGAAYEQYF
NA	TRBV7-9	TRBJ1-6	NA	TGTGCCAGCAGCTTAGGTCGGGGGGCCAATTCACCCCTCCACTTT	CASSLGRGANSPLHF
NA	TRBV7-2	TRBJ1-4	few	TGTGCCAGCAGCTTAGTTGTTCGAAGCGGTGAAAAACTGTTTTTT	CASSLVVRSGEKLFF
TRBD1	TRBV5-1	TRBJ2-5	NA	TGCGCCAGCAGCTTGACAGGGGCTGGAGAGACCCAGTACTTC	CASSLTGAGETQYF
NA	TRBV7-9	TRBJ2-7	NA	TGTGCCAGCAGCTTTGAGGTAGCGGTCGCCTACGAGCAGTACTTC	CASSFEVAVAYEQYF
NA	TRBV29-1	TRBJ1-1	NA	TGCAGCGCCCTACACCTTTTGACTGAGAACACTGAAGCTTTCTTT	CSALHLLTENTEAFF
TRBD1	TRBV7-2	TRBJ2-3	NA	TGTGCCAGCAGCTTAGAGACAGGGGCCCCTTTCGGCACAGATACGCAGTATTTT	CASSLETGAPFGTDTQYF
NA	TRBV9	TRBJ1-4	NA	TGTGCCAGCAGCCCAGGGGCCTATGGTGAAAAACTGTTTTTT	CASSPGAYGEKLFF
TRBD1	TRBV5-6	TRBJ2-7	once	TGTGCCAGCAGCTACAGGACAGGAGGCTACGAGCAGTACTTC	CASSYRTGGYEQYF
NA	TRBV21-1	TRBJ2-7	NA	TGTGCCAGCAGCTTCCTCCCTAGCGGCTCCTACGAGCAGTACTTC	CASSFLPSGSYEQYF
TRBD2	TRBV5-1	TRBJ2-1	NA	TGCGCCAGCAGCTTGGTGGGACTAATGCCCCAGGAGCAGTTCTTC	CASSLVGLMPQEQFF
TRBD2	TRBV10-3	TRBJ2-1	NA	TGTGCCATCAGTGAGTCGTTTTTAGGGCGGGAGGTTCATGAGCAGTTCTTC	CAISESFLGREVHEQFF
TRBD1	TRBV18	TRBJ1-6	NA	TGTGCCAGCTCACCGAATACAGGGACAGCGGACACCCTCCACTTT	CASSPNTGTADTLHF
NA	TRBV30	TRBJ2-5	once	TGTGCCTGGGAGGGTCCGACTCCGCTGGTGGAGACCCAGTACTTC	CAWEGPTPLVETQYF
NA	TRBV28	TRBJ2-3	NA	TGTGCCAGCACCTCCGGGATCGACTTTGAAGATACGCAGTATTTT	CASTSGIDFEDTQYF
NA	TRBV19	TRBJ1-5	NA	TGTGCCAGTAGTATAATAGGGGGAAATCAGCCCCAGCATTTT	CASSIIGGNQPQHF
NA	TRBV2	TRBJ2-6	once	TGTGCCAGCAGTGAAGGACCGGGAAGGGCCAACGTCCTGACTTTC	CASSEGPGRANVLTF
NA	TRBV20-1	TRBJ2-1	NA	TGCAGTGCTAGAATCGACAATGAGCAGTTCTTC	CSARIDNEQFF
TRBD1	TRBV5-5	TRBJ2-1	NA	TGTGCCAGCAGCTATACAGGGGCCTCCTACAATGAGCAGTTCTTC	CASSYTGASYNEQFF
NA	TRBV5-1	TRBJ2-7	NA	TGCGCCAGCAGCTTGGACAGTGGAGGCTCCTACGAGCAGTACTTC	CASSLDSGGSYEQYF
TRBD2	TRBV5-5	TRBJ2-7	NA	TGTGCCAGCAGCGGAAGGACTAGCCGACCCTACGAGCAGTACTTC	CASSGRTSRPYEQYF
NA	TRBV27	TRBJ2-7	NA	NA	CASSSSVPLDRGNEQYF
NA	TRBV10-2	TRBJ2-2	few	TGCGCCAGCAGCCCAACCGGGGGCACCGGGGAGCTGTTTTTT	CASSPTGGTGELFF
TRBD2	TRBV4-1	TRBJ2-5	NA	TGCGCCAGCAGCCAGAGACTAGCGGGGGGCGCAGAGACCCAGTACTTC	CASSQRLAGGAETQYF
NA	TRBV20-1	TRBJ2-5	NA	TGCACCACCGGAGGCTTGGAGACCCAGTACTTC	CTTGGLETQYF
NA	TRBV6-1	TRBJ1-5	once	TGTGCCAGCAGTGCCCGGGGTTTAATCTTAGGCAATCAGCCCCAGCATTTT	CASSARGLILGNQPQHF
TRBD1	TRBV19	TRBJ1-5	NA	TGTGCCAGTACCGACAGGGAAAATCAGCCCCAGCATTTT	CASTDRENQPQHF
NA	TRBV21-1	TRBJ1-4	NA	TGTGCCAGCATCCTTAAGGGACAGGGTTGGGCATTGGATGAAAAACTGTTTTTT	CASILKGQGWALDEKLFF
TRBD2	TRBV7-2	TRBJ2-7	NA	TGTGCCAGCAGCTTAGGATCAGGAGCGGGAGGGAGGAACGAGCAGTACTTC	CASSLGSGAGGRNEQYF
TRBD1	TRBV5-1	TRBJ1-1	NA	TGCGCCAGCAGCTTGGTACCAGGGGCGGACAGGGGTCGGAGAACTGAAGCTTTCTTT	CASSLVPGADRGRRTEAFF
TRBD1	TRBV28	TRBJ2-3	NA	TGTGCCAGCAGACAGGGGACAGATACGCAGTATTTT	CASRQGTDTQYF
NA	TRBV18	TRBJ2-7	NA	TGTGCCAGCTCACCTCCCTCGAGGTCCTACGAGCAGTACTTC	CASSPPSRSYEQYF
TRBD2	TRBV19	TRBJ2-7	NA	TGTGCCAGTAGTATCCGTCAGGGAGGGGCCGAGCAGTACTTC	CASSIRQGGAEQYF
TRBD1	TRBV7-6	TRBJ2-2	NA	TGTGCCAGCAGCCCCTGGGCAGGGGGCACCGGGGAGCTGTTTTTT	CASSPWAGGTGELFF
TRBD2	TRBV5-4	TRBJ2-1	once	TGTGCCAGCAGCTTGGACGGGGGGGCCAGCAATGAGCAGTTCTTC	CASSLDGGASNEQFF
NA	TRBV30	TRBJ2-2	NA	TGTGCCTGGACCTGGGGAGGCGGATACACCGGGGAGCTGTTTTTT	CAWTWGGGYTGELFF
NA	TRBV5-6	TRBJ1-5	NA	TGTGCCAGCAGCTCCTTAGTGGGGCCAAATCAGCCCCAGCATTTT	CASSSLVGPNQPQHF
NA	TRBV7-9	TRBJ1-6	NA	TGTTCCAGCAGCTTAGGGAGGGATTCACCCCTCCACTTT	CSSSLGRDSPLHF
TRBD2	TRBV4-1	TRBJ2-1	few	TGCGCCAGTGGACTAGCGGGAGGCAATGAGCAGTTCTTC	CASGLAGGNEQFF
NA	TRBV6-1	TRBJ1-1	NA	TGTGCCAGCAGATACGTCGAGGGGGGGGTGACTGAAGCTTTCTTT	CASRYVEGGVTEAFF